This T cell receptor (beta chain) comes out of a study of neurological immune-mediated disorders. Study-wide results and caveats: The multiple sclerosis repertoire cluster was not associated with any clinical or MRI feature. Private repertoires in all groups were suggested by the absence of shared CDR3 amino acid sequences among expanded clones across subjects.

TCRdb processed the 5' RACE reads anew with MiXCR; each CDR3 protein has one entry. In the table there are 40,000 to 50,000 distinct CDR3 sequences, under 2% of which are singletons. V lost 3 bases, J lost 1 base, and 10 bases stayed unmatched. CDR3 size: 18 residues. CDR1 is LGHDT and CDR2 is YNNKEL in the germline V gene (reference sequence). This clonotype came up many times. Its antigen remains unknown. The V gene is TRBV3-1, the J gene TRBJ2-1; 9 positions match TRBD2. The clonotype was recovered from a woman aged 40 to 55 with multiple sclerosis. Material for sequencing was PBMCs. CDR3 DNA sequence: TGTGCCAGCAGCCATCGGGACAGCCTAGCGGGGTCCTACAATGAGCAGTTCTTC. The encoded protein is CASSHRDSLAGSYNEQFF.